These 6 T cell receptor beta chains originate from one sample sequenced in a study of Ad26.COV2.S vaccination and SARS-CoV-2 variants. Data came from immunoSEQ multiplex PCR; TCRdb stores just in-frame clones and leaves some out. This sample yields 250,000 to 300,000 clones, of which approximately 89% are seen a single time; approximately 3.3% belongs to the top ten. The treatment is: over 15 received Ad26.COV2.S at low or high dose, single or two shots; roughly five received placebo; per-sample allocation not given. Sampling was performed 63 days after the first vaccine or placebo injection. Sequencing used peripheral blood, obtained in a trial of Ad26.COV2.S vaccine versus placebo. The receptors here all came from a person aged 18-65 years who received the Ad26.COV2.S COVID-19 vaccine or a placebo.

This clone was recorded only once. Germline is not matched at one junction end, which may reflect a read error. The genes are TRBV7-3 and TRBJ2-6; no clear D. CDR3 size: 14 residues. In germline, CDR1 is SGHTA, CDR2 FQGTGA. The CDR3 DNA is TGTGCCACCAGCCGAGGCTCTGGGGCCAACGTCCTGACTTTC. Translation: CATSRGSGANVLTF.

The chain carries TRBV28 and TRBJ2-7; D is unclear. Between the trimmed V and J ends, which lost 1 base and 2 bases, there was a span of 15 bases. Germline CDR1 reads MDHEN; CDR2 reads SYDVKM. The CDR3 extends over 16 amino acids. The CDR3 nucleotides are TGTGCCAGCAGTTTATCCCTGGCAGCTTTAACCTACGAGCAGTACTTC. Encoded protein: CASSLSLAALTYEQYF.

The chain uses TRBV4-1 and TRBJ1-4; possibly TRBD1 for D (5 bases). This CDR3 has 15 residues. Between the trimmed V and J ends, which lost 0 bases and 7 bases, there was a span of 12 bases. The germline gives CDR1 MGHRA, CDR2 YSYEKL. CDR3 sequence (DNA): TGCGCCAGCAGCCAAGATGGCCAGGGAACTGAAAAACTGTTTTTT. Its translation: CASSQDGQGTEKLFF.

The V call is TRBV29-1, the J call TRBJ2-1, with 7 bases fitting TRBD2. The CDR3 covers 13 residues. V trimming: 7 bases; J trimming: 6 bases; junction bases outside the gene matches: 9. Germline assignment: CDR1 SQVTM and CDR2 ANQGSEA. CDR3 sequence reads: CSGLRTRANEQFF. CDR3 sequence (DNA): TGCAGCGGATTACGGACTAGGGCCAATGAGCAGTTCTTC.

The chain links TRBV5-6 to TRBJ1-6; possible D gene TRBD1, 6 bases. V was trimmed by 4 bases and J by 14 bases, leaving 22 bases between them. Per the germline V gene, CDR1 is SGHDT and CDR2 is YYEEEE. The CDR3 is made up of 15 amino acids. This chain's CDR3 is CASSQSDSPIGALHF. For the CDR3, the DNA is TGTGCCAGCAGCCAATCGGACAGTCCGATTGGGGCCCTCCACTTT.

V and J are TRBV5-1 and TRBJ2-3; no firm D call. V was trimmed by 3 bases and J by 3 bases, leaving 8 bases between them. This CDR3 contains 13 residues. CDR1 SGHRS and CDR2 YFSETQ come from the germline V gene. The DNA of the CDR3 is TGCGCCAGCAGCTCGATCCAAACAGATACGCAGTATTTT. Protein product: CASSSIQTDTQYF. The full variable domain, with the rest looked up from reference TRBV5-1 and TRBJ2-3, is KAGVTQTPRYLIKTRGQQVTLSCSPISGHRSVSWYQQTPGQGLQFLFEYFSETQRNKGNFPGRFSGRQFSNSRSEMNVSTLELGDSALYLCASSSIQTDTQYFGPGTRLTVL.